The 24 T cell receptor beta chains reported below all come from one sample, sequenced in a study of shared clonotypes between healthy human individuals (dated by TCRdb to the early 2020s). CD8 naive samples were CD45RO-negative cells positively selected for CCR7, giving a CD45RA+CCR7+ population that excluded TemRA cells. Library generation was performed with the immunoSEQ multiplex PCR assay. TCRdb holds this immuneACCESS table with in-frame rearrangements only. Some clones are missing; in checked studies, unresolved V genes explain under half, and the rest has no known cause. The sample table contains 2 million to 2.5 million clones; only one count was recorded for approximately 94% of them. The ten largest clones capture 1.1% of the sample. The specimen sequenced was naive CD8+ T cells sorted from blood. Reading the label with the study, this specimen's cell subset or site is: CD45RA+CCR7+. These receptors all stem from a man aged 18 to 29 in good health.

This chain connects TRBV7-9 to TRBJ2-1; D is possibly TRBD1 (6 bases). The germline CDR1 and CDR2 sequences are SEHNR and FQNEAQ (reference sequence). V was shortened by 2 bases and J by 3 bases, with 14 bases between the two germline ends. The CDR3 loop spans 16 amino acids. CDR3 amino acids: CASSLYTGFGYNEQFF. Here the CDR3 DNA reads TGTGCCAGCAGCTTATACACAGGGTTTGGCTACAATGAGCAGTTCTTC. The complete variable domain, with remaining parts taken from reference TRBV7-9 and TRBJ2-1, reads DTGVSQNPRHKITKRGQNVTFRCDPISEHNRLYWYRQTLGQGPEFLTYFQNEAQLEKSRLLSDRFSAERPKGSFSTLEIQRTEQGDSAMYLCASSLYTGFGYNEQFFGPGTRLTVL.

CDR3 coding DNA: TGTGCCAGCAGAGCGACAGGGGGCAACGAGCAGTACTTC. Its protein product is CASRATGGNEQYF. V is TRBV25-1 and J is TRBJ2-7; 10 nucleotides match TRBD1. V lost 6 bases and J lost 5; bases outside the gene matches: 4. The CDR3 consists of 13 residues. Per the germline V gene, CDR1 is MGHDK and CDR2 is SYGVNS.

CDR3 nucleotide sequence: TGCAGCGTTGTTCTGAACACCGGGGAGCTGTTTTTT. Protein product: CSVVLNTGELFF. The chain uses TRBV29-1 and TRBJ2-2; no definite D call. V lost 4 bases and J 1 base, leaving 4 bases between the germline ends. Germline-derived CDR1 and CDR2 are SQVTM and ANQGSEA. There are 12 residues in the CDR3.

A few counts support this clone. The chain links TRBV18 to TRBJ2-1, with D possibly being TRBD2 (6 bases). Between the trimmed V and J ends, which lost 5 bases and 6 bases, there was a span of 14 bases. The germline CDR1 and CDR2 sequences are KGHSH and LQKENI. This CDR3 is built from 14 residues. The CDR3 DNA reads TGTGCCAGCTCAGCGGGACCCGACGCCAATGAGCAGTTCTTC. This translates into CASSAGPDANEQFF.

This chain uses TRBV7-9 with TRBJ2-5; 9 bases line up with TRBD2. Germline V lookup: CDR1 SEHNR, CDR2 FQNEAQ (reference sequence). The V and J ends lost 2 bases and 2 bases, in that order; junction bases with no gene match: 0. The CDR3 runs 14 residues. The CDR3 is CASSLLAGQETQYF. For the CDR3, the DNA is TGTGCCAGCAGCTTACTAGCGGGACAAGAGACCCAGTACTTC.

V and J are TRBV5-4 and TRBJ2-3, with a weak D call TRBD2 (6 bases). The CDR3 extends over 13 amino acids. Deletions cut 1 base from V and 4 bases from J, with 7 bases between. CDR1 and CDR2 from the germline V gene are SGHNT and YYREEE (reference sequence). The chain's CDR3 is CASSLTSSDTQYF. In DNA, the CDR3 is TGTGCCAGCAGCTTGACTAGCTCAGATACGCAGTATTTT.

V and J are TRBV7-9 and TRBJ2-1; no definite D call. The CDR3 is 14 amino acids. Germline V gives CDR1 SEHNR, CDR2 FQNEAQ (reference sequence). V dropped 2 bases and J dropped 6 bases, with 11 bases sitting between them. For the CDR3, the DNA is TGTGCCAGCAGCTTAATGAATTCATTCAATGAGCAGTTCTTC. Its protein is CASSLMNSFNEQFF.

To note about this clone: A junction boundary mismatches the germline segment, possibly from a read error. The CDR3 bases are TGCAGCACGGGACAAAACACAGATAGGCAGTATTTT. The encoded protein is CSTGQNTDRQYF. The chain carries TRBV29-1 and TRBJ2-3, with D possibly TRBD1 on 6 matching bases. This CDR3 region has 12 residues. The germline V gene has CDR1 SQVTM and CDR2 ANQGSEA.

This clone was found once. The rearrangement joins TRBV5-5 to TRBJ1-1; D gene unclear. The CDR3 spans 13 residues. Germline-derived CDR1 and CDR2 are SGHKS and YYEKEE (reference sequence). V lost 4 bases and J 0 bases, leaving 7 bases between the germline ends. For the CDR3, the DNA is TGTGCCAGCAGCCCGAGGGTGAACACTGAAGCTTTCTTT. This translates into CASSPRVNTEAFF.

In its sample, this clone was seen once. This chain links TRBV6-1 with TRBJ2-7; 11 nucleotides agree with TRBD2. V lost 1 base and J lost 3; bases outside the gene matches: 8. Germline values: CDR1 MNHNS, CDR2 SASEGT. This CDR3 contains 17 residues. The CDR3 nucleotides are TGTGCCAGCAGTGAAGAGGACCTAGCGGGAGGTTTCTACGAGCAGTACTTC. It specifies CASSEEDLAGGFYEQYF.

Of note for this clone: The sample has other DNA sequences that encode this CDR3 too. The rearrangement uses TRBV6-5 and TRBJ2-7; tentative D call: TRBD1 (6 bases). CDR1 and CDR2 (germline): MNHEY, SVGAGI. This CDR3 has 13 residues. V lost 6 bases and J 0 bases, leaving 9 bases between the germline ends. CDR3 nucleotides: TGTGCCAGCAGACAGGGCCTCTCCTACGAGCAGTACTTC. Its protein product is CASRQGLSYEQYF.

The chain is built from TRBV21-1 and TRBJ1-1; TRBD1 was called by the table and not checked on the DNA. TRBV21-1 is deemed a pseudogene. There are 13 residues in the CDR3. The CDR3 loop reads CASSRDKNTEAFF. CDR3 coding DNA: TGTGCCAGCAGCAGGGACAAGAACACTGAAGCTTTCTTT.

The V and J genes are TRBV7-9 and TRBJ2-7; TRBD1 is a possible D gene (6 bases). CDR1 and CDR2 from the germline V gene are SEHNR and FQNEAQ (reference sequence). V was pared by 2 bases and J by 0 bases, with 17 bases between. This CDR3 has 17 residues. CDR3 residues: CASSLSPTGWSSYEQYF. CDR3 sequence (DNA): TGTGCCAGCAGCTTATCCCCGACAGGCTGGAGCTCCTACGAGCAGTACTTC.

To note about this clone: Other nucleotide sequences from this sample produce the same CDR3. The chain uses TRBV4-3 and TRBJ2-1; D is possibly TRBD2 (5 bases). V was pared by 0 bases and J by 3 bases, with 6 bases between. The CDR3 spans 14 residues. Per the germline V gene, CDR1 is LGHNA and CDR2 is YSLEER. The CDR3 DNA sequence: TGCGCCAGCAGCCAAGATCGGGGCTACAATGAGCAGTTCTTC. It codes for CASSQDRGYNEQFF.

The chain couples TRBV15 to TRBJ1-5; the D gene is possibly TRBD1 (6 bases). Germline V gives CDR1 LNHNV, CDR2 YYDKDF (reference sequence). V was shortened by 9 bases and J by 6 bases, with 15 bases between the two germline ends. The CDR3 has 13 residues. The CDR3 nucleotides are TGTGCCACTGCCCCGGGGGCTGGTCAGCCCCAGCATTTT. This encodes CATAPGAGQPQHF.

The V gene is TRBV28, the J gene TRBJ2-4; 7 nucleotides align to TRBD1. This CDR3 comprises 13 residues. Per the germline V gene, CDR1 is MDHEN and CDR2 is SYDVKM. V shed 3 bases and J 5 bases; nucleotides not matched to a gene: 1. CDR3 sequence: CASSFQGENIQYF. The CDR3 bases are TGTGCCAGCAGTTTTCAGGGGGAAAACATTCAGTACTTC.

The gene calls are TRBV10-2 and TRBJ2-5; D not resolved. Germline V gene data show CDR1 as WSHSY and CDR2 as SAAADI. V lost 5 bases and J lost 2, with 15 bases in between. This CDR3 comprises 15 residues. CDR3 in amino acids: CASSRTGSYQETQYF. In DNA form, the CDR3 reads TGCGCCAGCAGTAGAACCGGCAGCTATCAAGAGACCCAGTACTTC.

In DNA form, the CDR3 reads TGTGCCAGCAGCGAAGGGGGCGCGGGGGAGACCCAGTACTTC. Translating it yields CASSEGGAGETQYF. The V gene is TRBV5-6, the J gene TRBJ2-5; D is perhaps TRBD1 (7 bases). V was clipped by 4 bases and J by 5 bases, with 15 bases between them. The germline gives CDR1 SGHDT, CDR2 YYEEEE. The CDR3 is 14 residues long.

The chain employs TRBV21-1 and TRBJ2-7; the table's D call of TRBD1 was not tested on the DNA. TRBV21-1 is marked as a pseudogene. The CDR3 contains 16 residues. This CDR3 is CASSNNGAGASYEQYF. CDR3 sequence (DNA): TGTGCCAGCAGCAATAACGGGGCAGGGGCGTCCTACGAGCAGTACTTC.

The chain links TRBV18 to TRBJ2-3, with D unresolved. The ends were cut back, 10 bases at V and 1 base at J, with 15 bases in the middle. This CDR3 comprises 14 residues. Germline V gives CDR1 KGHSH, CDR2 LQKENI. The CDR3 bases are TGTGCCACCGCACCACCTATCCGCACAGATACGCAGTATTTT. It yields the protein CATAPPIRTDTQYF.

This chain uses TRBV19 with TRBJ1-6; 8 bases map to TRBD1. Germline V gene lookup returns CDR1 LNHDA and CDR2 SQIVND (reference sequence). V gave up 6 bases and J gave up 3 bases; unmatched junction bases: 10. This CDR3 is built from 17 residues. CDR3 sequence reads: CASSPDRVVIYNSPLHF. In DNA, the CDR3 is TGTGCCAGTAGCCCGGACAGGGTTGTCATCTATAATTCACCCCTCCACTTT. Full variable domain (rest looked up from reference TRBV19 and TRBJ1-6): DGGITQSPKYLFRKEGQNVTLSCEQNLNHDAMYWYRQDPGQGLRLIYYSQIVNDFQKGDIAEGYSVSREKKESFPLTVTSAQKNPTAFYLCASSPDRVVIYNSPLHFGNGTRLTVT.

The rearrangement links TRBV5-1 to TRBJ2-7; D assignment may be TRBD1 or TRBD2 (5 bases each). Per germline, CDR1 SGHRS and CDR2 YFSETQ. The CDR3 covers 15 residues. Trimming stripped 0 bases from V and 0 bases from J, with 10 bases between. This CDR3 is CASSLVGTTSYEQYF. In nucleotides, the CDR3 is TGCGCCAGCAGCTTGGTTGGGACCACCTCCTACGAGCAGTACTTC.

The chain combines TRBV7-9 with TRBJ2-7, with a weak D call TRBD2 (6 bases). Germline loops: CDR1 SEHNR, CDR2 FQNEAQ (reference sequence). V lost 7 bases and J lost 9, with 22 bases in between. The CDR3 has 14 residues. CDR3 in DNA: TGTGCCAGCACCGGTGGCTTAGCGGTTGGAGTGCAGTACTTC. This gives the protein CASTGGLAVGVQYF.

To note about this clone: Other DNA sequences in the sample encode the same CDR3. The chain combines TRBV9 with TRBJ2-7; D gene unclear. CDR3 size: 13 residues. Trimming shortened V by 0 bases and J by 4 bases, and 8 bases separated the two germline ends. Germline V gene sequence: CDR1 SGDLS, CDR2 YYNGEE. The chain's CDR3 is CASSVGDPYEQYF. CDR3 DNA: TGTGCCAGCAGCGTAGGCGACCCATACGAGCAGTACTTC.